This note documents a single TCR beta chain sequence. Its target is unknown. These data are taken from a study of cytomegalovirus exposure and HLA in healthy donors. Study observations and caveats: As was reported, the classifier diagnosed cytomegalovirus status with high specificity and sensitivity. The tendency of first-cohort TCR clusters to co-occur in the 90 to 150 validation repertoires was the finding of a later analysis. Cytomegalovirus association was listed for 170 or so TCR beta chains.

From the roughly 110-subject validation cohort, which was separate from the approximately 700-subject first cohort, the donors were drawn. Germline trimming cut 6 bases from V and 0 bases from J; bases unmatched to any gene: 6. The CDR3 totals 15 residues. CDR1 and CDR2 from the germline V gene are LNHNV and YYDKDF (reference sequence). This table comes from immunoSEQ multiplex PCR, and its TCRdb copy is limited to in-frame clones, with some not included. The sample includes over 150,000 clones, about 85% of them seen just once. The TCR originated in a young man in good health and CMV-seropositive. The chain uses TRBV15 and TRBJ2-3; 7 bases line up with TRBD2. Material: PBMCs. DNA for the CDR3: TGTGCCACCAGTCAAGGGCGGGGGAGCACAGATACGCAGTATTTT. Residues: CATSQGRGSTDTQYF.